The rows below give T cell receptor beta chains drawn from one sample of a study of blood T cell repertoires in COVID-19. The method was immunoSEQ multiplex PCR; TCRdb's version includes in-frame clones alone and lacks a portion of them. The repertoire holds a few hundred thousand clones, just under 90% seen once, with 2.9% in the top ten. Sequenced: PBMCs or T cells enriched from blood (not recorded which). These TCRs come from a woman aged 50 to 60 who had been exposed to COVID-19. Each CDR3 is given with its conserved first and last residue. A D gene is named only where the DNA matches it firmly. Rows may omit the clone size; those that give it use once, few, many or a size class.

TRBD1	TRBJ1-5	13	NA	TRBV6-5	CASSIAGGRAQHF	TGTGCCAGCAGTATAGCAGGGGGAAGGGCCCAGCATTTT
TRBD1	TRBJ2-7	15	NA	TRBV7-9	CASSFQGELSYEQYF	TGTGCCAGCAGCTTCCAGGGGGAACTCTCCTACGAGCAGTACTTC
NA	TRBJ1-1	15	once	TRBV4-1	CASSQVPQGFTEAFF	TGCGCCAGCAGCCAAGTCCCCCAGGGGTTCACTGAAGCTTTCTTT
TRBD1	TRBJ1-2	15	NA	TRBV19	CASSPGQGGGRGYTF	TGTGCCAGTAGCCCCGGACAGGGAGGTGGTCGGGGCTACACCTTC
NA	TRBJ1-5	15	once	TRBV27	CASSFRSSSNQPQHF	TGTGCCAGCAGTTTCCGGTCCTCAAGCAATCAGCCCCAGCATTTT
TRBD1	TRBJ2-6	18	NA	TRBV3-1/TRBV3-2	CASSQGTGFSSGANVLTF	TGTGCCAGCAGCCAAGGGACAGGTTTTTCCTCTGGGGCCAACGTCCTGACTTTC
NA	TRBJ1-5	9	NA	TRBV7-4	CARGASQHF	TGTGCCAGGGGAGCATCCCAGCATTTT
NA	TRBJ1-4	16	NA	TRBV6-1	CASSELHSSTNEKLFF	TGTGCCAGCAGCGAACTACACAGCTCAACTAATGAAAAACTGTTTTTT
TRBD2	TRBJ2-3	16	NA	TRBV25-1	CASSAPTSGGVDTQYF	TGTGCCAGCAGCGCGCCTACTAGCGGGGGGGTAGATACGCAGTATTTT
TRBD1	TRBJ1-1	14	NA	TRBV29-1	CSVDWTGADTEAFF	TGCAGCGTTGATTGGACAGGGGCGGACACTGAAGCTTTCTTT
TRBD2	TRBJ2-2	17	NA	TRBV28	CASSELAGGPHTGELFF	TGTGCCAGCAGTGAACTAGCGGGGGGGCCTCACACCGGGGAGCTGTTTTTT
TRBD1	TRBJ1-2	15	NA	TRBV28	CASSPPPDRGFGYTF	TGTGCCAGCAGTCCCCCCCCCGACAGGGGGTTTGGCTACACCTTC
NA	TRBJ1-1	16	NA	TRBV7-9	CASSSDPVYRVTEAFF	TGTGCCAGCAGCTCAGATCCGGTGTATCGGGTAACTGAAGCTTTCTTT
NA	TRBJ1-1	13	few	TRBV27	CASRLGVNTEAFF	TGTGCCAGCAGACTAGGTGTGAACACTGAAGCTTTCTTT
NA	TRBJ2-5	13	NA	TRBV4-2	CASSPSIRETQYF	TGTGCCAGCAGCCCTTCGATCAGAGAGACCCAGTACTTC
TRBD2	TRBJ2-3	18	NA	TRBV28	CASSEHMWWGGNTDTQYF	TGTGCCAGCAGTGAACATATGTGGTGGGGGGGAAACACAGATACGCAGTATTTT
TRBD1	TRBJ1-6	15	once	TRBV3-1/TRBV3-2	CASSIQGAKNSPLHF	TGTGCCAGCAGCATTCAGGGGGCTAAAAATTCACCCCTCCACTTT
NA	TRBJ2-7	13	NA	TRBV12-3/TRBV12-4	CASSTTGIYEQYF	TGTGCCAGCAGTACTACAGGGATCTACGAGCAGTACTTC
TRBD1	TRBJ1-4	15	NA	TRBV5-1	CASSVGDSSNEKLFF	TGCGCCAGCAGCGTAGGGGACAGTTCTAATGAAAAACTGTTTTTT
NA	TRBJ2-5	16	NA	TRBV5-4	CASSSRGLAERETQYF	TGTGCCAGCAGCTCCCGGGGCTTAGCGGAACGGGAGACCCAGTACTTC
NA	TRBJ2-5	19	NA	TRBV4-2	CASSQEMSGAPRIQETQYF	TGTGCCAGCAGCCAAGAAATGTCTGGGGCGCCACGGATCCAAGAGACCCAGTACTTC
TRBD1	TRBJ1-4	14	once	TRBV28	CASVTGGINEKLFF	TGTGCCAGTGTAACAGGGGGCATAAATGAAAAACTGTTTTTT
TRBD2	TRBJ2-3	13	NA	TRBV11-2	CASSSRGGDTQYF	TGTGCCAGCAGCTCAAGGGGAGGGGATACGCAGTATTTT
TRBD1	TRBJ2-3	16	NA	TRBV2	CASSELRQGAPDTQYF	TGTGCCAGCAGTGAATTACGACAGGGGGCCCCAGATACGCAGTATTTT
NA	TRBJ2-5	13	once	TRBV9	CASSDRPQETQYF	TGTGCCAGCAGTGACAGGCCCCAAGAGACCCAGTACTTC
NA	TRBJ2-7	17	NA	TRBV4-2	CASSQEHGSGPSYEQYF	TGTGCCAGCAGCCAAGAGCATGGTAGCGGTCCTTCCTACGAGCAGTACTTC
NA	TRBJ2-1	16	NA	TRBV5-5	CASHDVGAQFNNEQFF	TGTGCCAGCCACGATGTAGGGGCTCAATTTAACAATGAGCAGTTCTTC
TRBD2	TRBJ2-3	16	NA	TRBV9	CASSVSVSGVSDTQYF	TGTGCCAGCAGCGTAAGTGTTAGCGGGGTATCAGATACGCAGTATTTT
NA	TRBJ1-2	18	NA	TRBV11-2	CASSSIKRSGGFYYGYTF	TGTGCCAGCAGCTCTATAAAACGTTCGGGGGGCTTTTACTATGGCTACACCTTC
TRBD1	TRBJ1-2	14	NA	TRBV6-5	CASSYMTGGDGYTF	TGTGCCAGCAGTTACATGACAGGGGGGGATGGCTACACCTTC